The rows below give T cell receptor beta chains drawn from one sample of a study of OX40 agonist ivuxolimab in advanced cancers. Assay: immunoSEQ multiplex PCR; the TCRdb copy retains only in-frame clones and omits some. The data show over 30,000 clones, roughly 80% seen once. The material was CD4+ or CD8+ T cells sorted from blood, obtained in a trial of the OX40 agonist ivuxolimab. These receptor sequences come from an adult with an advanced solid tumor such as melanoma, head and neck, liver or kidney cancer. Each CDR3 is given with its conserved first and last residue. Each record gives: V gene, D gene, clone size, J gene, CDR3 protein, CDR3 DNA. D genes are given only for firm matches. Where a row states a size, it is once, few, many or the class of an expanded clone; other rows omit it.

V: TRBV4-2; D: TRBD1; size: -; J: TRBJ1-1; CDR3: CASSPPAGGQGTEAFF; DNA: TGTGCCAGCAGCCCCCCCGCAGGGGGCCAGGGGACTGAAGCTTTCTTT
V: TRBV30; D: TRBD2; size: -; J: TRBJ2-7; CDR3: CAWKGGSSTYEQYF; DNA: TGTGCCTGGAAAGGCGGGAGTAGCACCTACGAGCAGTACTTC
V: TRBV6-6; D: -; size: -; J: TRBJ2-3; CDR3: CASSPLTSSLPDTQYF; DNA: TGTGCCAGCAGCCCACTGACTAGTAGTCTTCCAGATACGCAGTATTTT
V: TRBV27; D: TRBD2; size: -; J: TRBJ2-3; CDR3: CASSLQLAADTQYF; DNA: TGTGCCAGCAGTTTACAACTAGCGGCAGATACGCAGTATTTT
V: TRBV11-3; D: TRBD2; size: -; J: TRBJ2-3; CDR3: CASASASGDTDTQYF; DNA: TGTGCCAGCGCCTCGGCTAGCGGGGACACAGATACGCAGTATTTT
V: TRBV5-5; D: -; size: -; J: TRBJ1-1; CDR3: CASTSLTNTEAFF; DNA: TGTGCCAGCACCTCTCTTACGAACACTGAAGCTTTCTTT
V: TRBV28; D: TRBD1; size: -; J: TRBJ1-2; CDR3: CASSLTGTGIAGYTF; DNA: TGTGCCAGCAGCCTTACCGGGACAGGGATTGCTGGCTACACCTTC
V: TRBV5-8; D: TRBD2; size: -; J: TRBJ2-5; CDR3: CASSFREGTQYF; DNA: TGTGCCAGCAGCTTCCGGGAGGGGACCCAGTACTTC
V: TRBV7-7; D: TRBD2; size: -; J: TRBJ2-1; CDR3: CASSFGSGGNEQFF; DNA: TGTGCTAGCAGCTTTGGAAGCGGGGGGAATGAGCAGTTCTTC
V: TRBV28; D: -; size: -; J: TRBJ2-7; CDR3: CASRPPMFYEQYF; DNA: TGTGCCAGCAGACCCCCTATGTTCTACGAGCAGTACTTC
V: TRBV9; D: -; size: -; J: TRBJ2-7; CDR3: CASSVGTDSSYEQYF; DNA: TGTGCCAGCAGCGTAGGGACAGACAGCTCCTACGAGCAGTACTTC
V: TRBV27; D: TRBD1; size: -; J: TRBJ2-1; CDR3: CASSLAGTGDNEQFF; DNA: TGTGCCAGCAGTTTGGCCGGGACAGGGGACAATGAGCAGTTCTTC
V: TRBV2; D: -; size: -; J: TRBJ1-3; CDR3: CASTVGGNTIYF; DNA: TGTGCCAGCACTGTGGGAGGAAACACCATATATTTT
V: TRBV7-3; D: -; size: -; J: TRBJ2-7; CDR3: CASSFGTHHYEQYF; DNA: TGTGCCAGCAGCTTTGGGACACATCACTACGAGCAGTACTTC
V: TRBV27; D: -; size: once; J: TRBJ2-3; CDR3: CASSSTLSYTQYF; DNA: TGTGCCAGCAGTTCCACCCTCAGTTATACGCAGTATTTT
V: TRBV5-1; D: -; size: once; J: TRBJ2-2; CDR3: CASSLPRTGELFF; DNA: TGCGCCAGCAGCTTGCCCCGAACCGGGGAGCTGTTTTTT
V: TRBV7-9; D: -; size: -; J: TRBJ2-7; CDR3: CASSLDLGSHEQYF; DNA: TGTGCCAGCAGCCTAGACTTGGGGAGTCACGAGCAGTACTTC
V: TRBV4-3; D: -; size: few; J: TRBJ1-6; CDR3: CASSLGRNSPLHF; DNA: TGCGCCAGCAGCCTGGGCCGTAATTCACCCCTCCACTTT
V: TRBV28; D: -; size: few; J: TRBJ1-1; CDR3: CASNGPGANTEAFF; DNA: TGTGCCAGCAACGGTCCAGGCGCTAACACTGAAGCTTTCTTT
V: TRBV7-9; D: -; size: -; J: TRBJ2-7; CDR3: CASSQLSRGLYEQYF; DNA: TGTGCCAGCAGCCAATTATCGCGGGGTTTATACGAGCAGTACTTC
V: TRBV30; D: TRBD2; size: -; J: TRBJ2-7; CDR3: CAWSVGPSGVWGNEQYF; DNA: TGTGCCTGGAGTGTAGGCCCTAGCGGGGTTTGGGGGAACGAGCAGTACTTC
V: TRBV4-3; D: -; size: many; J: TRBJ1-4; CDR3: CASSQSDSPNEKLFF; DNA: TGCGCCAGCAGCCAAAGCGACAGCCCTAATGAAAAACTGTTTTTT
V: TRBV11-2; D: TRBD2; size: -; J: TRBJ2-1; CDR3: CASSLQAGGYIEQFF; DNA: TGTGCCAGCAGCTTACAAGCGGGAGGATATATTGAGCAGTTCTTC
V: TRBV29-1; D: TRBD2; size: -; J: TRBJ2-3; CDR3: CSVDLAGISDTQYF; DNA: TGCAGCGTTGACCTAGCGGGGATCTCTGATACGCAGTATTTT
V: TRBV28; D: -; size: -; J: TRBJ1-2; CDR3: CASSLGEGRFGYTF; DNA: TGTGCCAGCAGCCTAGGGGAGGGCAGGTTTGGCTACACCTTC
V: TRBV25-1; D: TRBD2; size: -; J: TRBJ2-2; CDR3: CASSASGAGELFF; DNA: TGTGCCAGCAGTGCCAGCGGGGCCGGGGAGCTGTTTTTT
V: TRBV9; D: -; size: -; J: TRBJ1-4; CDR3: CASSPYGTTNEKLFF; DNA: TGTGCCAGCAGCCCGTACGGAACAACTAATGAAAAACTGTTTTTT
V: TRBV5-1; D: TRBD1; size: -; J: TRBJ1-5; CDR3: CASSLGTGGNQPQHF; DNA: TGCGCCAGCAGCCTCGGGACAGGGGGCAATCAGCCCCAGCATTTT
V: TRBV28; D: -; size: -; J: TRBJ1-1; CDR3: CASSFRGGETEAFF; DNA: TGTGCCAGCAGTTTTAGAGGAGGGGAAACTGAAGCTTTCTTT